A single sample is the source of the 8 T cell receptor beta chains below, sequenced in a study of spatial heterogeneity in lung cancer. The time point here: sample taken at primary tumor resection. Unsorted whole RNA from tumor, nontumor lung or frozen PBMC underwent sequencing. TCRdb re-called the 5' RACE reads with MiXCR, one entry per CDR3 protein. The sample shows around 50,000 distinct CDR3 sequences, 7.5% to 9% of them seen only once. The starting material was PBMCs, obtained at surgery. The receptors come from a female donor with early-stage non-small cell lung cancer.

A few counts support this clonotype. The rearrangement joins TRBV20-1 to TRBJ2-3; 14 nucleotides agree with TRBD2. Germline trimming cut 0 bases from V and 2 bases from J; bases unmatched to any gene: 13. Germline V gene lookup returns CDR1 DFQATT and CDR2 SNEGSKA (reference sequence). This CDR3 contains 20 residues. CDR3 protein: CSARDFGLAGGTHHTDTQYF. The CDR3 region has the DNA TGCAGTGCTAGAGATTTTGGACTAGCGGGGGGTACCCACCACACAGATACGCAGTATTTT.

V is TRBV6-5 and J is TRBJ2-7, with D perhaps being TRBD1 or TRBD2 (5 bases each). Trimming removed 0 bases at V and 4 bases at J, with 10 bases between. CDR1 and CDR2 (germline): MNHEY, SVGAGI. The CDR3 has 14 residues. CDR3 amino acids: CASSYSAGTYEQYF. The CDR3 DNA reads as TGTGCCAGCAGTTACTCCGCAGGGACGTACGAGCAGTACTTC.

This clonotype was counted ten times or more. The V gene is TRBV3-1, the J gene TRBJ2-6; tentatively, D is TRBD1 or TRBD2 (7 bases each). The V and J ends lost 5 bases and 2 bases respectively, with 16 bases between them. The germline CDR1 and CDR2 sequences are LGHDT and YNNKEL (reference sequence). CDR3 size: 17 residues. The CDR3 reads CASSTNRGGAGANVLTF. Written as DNA, the CDR3 is TGTGCCAGCAGCACTAACAGGGGAGGGGCTGGGGCCAACGTCCTGACTTTC.

The CDR3 reads CASSPRSGGNEKLFF. The DNA of the CDR3 is TGTGCCAGCAGCCCCCGGTCTGGAGGTAATGAAAAACTGTTTTTT. This chain uses TRBV9 with TRBJ1-4; D is undetermined. The germline CDR1 and CDR2 sequences are SGDLS and YYNGEE. V gave up 4 bases and J gave up 4 bases, with 14 bases separating them. The CDR3 runs 15 residues.

At least ten counts were recorded for this clonotype. V is TRBV7-3 and J is TRBJ2-7, with TRBD2 identical over 8 bases. V was clipped by 2 bases and J by 0 bases; unmatched bases: 15. This CDR3 spans 19 amino acids. The germline V gene encodes CDR1 SGHTA and CDR2 FQGTGA. In DNA form, the CDR3 reads TGTGCCAGCAGCTTATCCCGCGCTGGTCGGCGGGGGGACTCCTACGAGCAGTACTTC. Amino acid sequence: CASSLSRAGRRGDSYEQYF.

This clonotype was detected ten times or more. The chain employs TRBV6-6 and TRBJ2-7; a weak D match, TRBD2 (6 bases). V was clipped by 6 bases and J by 1 base, with 13 bases between them. Germline CDR1 MNHNY, CDR2 SVGAGI (reference sequence). The CDR3 is 14 amino acids. The CDR3 spells CASRPGGTSYEQYF. CDR3 coding DNA: TGTGCCAGCAGACCCGGGGGTACATCCTACGAGCAGTACTTC.

V is TRBV10-3 and J is TRBJ2-2; D possibly corresponds to TRBD1 (6 bases). With 5 bases removed from V and 1 base from J, the gap between germline ends came to 14 bases. Germline CDR1 is ENHRY and CDR2 is SYGVKD. This CDR3 comprises 16 residues. The CDR3 DNA reads TGTGCCATCAGTTCTTCGAGGACAGTGAACACCGGGGAGCTGTTTTTT. Its translation: CAISSSRTVNTGELFF.

The chain employs TRBV19 and TRBJ1-4; 9 bases are shared with TRBD1. The V gene's germline CDR1 is LNHDA and CDR2 SQIVND (reference sequence). CDR3 length: 16 residues. V was pared by 5 bases and J by 3 bases, with 7 bases of the junction left unmatched. The CDR3 DNA follows: TGTGCCAGTAGTTCCGGGACAGGGTTTGCTAATGAAAAACTGTTTTTT. This gives the protein CASSSGTGFANEKLFF.